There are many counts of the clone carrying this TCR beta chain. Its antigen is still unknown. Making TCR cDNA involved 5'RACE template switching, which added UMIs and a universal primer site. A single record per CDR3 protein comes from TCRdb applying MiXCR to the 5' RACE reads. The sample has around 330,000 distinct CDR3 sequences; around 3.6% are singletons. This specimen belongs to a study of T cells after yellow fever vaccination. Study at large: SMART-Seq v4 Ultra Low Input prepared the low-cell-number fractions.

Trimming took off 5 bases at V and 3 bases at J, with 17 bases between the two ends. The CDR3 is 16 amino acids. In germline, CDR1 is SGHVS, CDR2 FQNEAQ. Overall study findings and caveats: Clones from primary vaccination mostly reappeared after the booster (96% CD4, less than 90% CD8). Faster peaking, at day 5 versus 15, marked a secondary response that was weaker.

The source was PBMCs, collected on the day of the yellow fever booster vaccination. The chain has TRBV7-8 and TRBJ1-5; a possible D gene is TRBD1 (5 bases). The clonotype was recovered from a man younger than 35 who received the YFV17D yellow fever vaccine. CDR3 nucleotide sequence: TGTGCCAGCAGCCCCTTTACTGGGGCTAACAATCAGCCCCAGCATTTT. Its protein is CASSPFTGANNQPQHF.